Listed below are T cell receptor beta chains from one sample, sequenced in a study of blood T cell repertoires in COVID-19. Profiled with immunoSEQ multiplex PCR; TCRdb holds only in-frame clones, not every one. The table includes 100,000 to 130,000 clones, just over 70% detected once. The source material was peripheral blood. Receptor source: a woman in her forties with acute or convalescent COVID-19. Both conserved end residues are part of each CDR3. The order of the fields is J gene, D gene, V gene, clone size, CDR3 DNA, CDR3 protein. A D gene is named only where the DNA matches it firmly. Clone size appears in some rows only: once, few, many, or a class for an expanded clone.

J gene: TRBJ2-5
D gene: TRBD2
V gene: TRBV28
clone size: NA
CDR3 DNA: TGTGCCAGCAGTAGAAGCGGGGGGGCCCGAGAGACCCAGTACTTC
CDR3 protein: CASSRSGGARETQYF

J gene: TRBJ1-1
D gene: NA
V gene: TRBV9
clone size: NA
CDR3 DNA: TGTGCCAGCAGCCAAATAACAGGGAGTGAAGCTTTCTTT
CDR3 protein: CASSQITGSEAFF

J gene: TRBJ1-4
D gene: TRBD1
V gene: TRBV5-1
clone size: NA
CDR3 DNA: TGCGCCAGCAGCTTGGGCGTAGGGGGCAGGAATGAAAAACTGTTTTTT
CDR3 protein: CASSLGVGGRNEKLFF

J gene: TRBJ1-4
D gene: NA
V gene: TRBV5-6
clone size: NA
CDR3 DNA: TGTGCCAGCAGCTTGAGGGGGTTAGAGCCTGAAAAACTGTTTTTT
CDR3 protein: CASSLRGLEPEKLFF

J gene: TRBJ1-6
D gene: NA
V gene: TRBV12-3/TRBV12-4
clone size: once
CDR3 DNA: TGTGCCAGCAGTTCGAATAGTTCACCCCTCCACTTT
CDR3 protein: CASSSNSSPLHF

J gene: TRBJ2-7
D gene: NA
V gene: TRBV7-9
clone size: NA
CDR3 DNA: TGTGCCAGCAGCGCAGGTGAGGGCCCCCGAGTGCAGTACTTC
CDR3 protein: CASSAGEGPRVQYF

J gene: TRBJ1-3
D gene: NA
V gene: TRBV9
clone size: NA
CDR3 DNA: TGTGCCAGCAGCGTAAGCCCCCTTGGAAACACCATATATTTT
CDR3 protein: CASSVSPLGNTIYF

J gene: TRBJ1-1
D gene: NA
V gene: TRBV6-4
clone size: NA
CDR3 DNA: TGTGCCAGCAGCCTTACCGAAGGGGGTGAAGCTTTCTTT
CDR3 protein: CASSLTEGGEAFF

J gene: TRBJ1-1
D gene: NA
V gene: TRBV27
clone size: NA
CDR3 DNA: TGTGCCACCCGATTCGGGGGTAGCGGCACTGAAGCTTTCTTT
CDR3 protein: CATRFGGSGTEAFF

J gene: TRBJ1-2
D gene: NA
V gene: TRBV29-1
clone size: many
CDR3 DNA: TGCAGCGTTCCGGGTGTGGGTGACTATGGCTACACCTTC
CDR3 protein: CSVPGVGDYGYTF

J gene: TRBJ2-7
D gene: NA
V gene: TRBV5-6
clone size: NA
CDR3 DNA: TGTGCCAGCAGCTTGTACCAGCGATATACCCCATACGAGCAGTACTTC
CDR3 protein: CASSLYQRYTPYEQYF

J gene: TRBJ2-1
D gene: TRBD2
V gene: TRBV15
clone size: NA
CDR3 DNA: TGTGCCACCAGCAGATCTAGCGGGGACGGCTACAATGAGCAGTTCTTC
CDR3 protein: CATSRSSGDGYNEQFF

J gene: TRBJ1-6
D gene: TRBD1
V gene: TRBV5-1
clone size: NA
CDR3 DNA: TGCGCCAGCAGCCCGGGACAGGAGGTTTCACCCCTCCACTTT
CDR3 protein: CASSPGQEVSPLHF

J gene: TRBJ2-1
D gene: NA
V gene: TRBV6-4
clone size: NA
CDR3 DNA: TGTGCCAGCAGTGACTCCGACCGGGATGAGCAGTTCTTC
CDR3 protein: CASSDSDRDEQFF

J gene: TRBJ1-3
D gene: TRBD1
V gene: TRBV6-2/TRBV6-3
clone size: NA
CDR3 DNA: TGTGCCAGCAGTCACGACAGGGCCTCTGGAAACACCATATATTTT
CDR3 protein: CASSHDRASGNTIYF

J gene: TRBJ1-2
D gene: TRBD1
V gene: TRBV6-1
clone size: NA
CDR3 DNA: TGTGCCAGCAGCCTTCGACAGGGGACTTATGGCTACACCTTC
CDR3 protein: CASSLRQGTYGYTF

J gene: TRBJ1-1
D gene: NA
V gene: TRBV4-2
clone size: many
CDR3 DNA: TGTGCCAGCAGCCAAGATGGGCGGGGGAACACTGAAGCTTTCTTT
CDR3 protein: CASSQDGRGNTEAFF

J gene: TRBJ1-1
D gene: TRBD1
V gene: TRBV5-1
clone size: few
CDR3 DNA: TGCGCCAGCAGCTTGGCCGGACAGGGGGCTATTGAAGCTTTCTTT
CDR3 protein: CASSLAGQGAIEAFF

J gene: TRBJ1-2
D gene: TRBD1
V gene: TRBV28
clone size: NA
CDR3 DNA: TGTGCCAGCAGTTCGGGGGACAGCCGAGGGCACTATGGCTACACCTTC
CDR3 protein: CASSSGDSRGHYGYTF

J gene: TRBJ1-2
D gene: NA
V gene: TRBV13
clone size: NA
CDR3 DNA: TGTGCCAGCAGTCGACAAGAAGGCTACACCTTC
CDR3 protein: CASSRQEGYTF

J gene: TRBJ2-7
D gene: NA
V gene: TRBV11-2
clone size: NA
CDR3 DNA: TGTGCCAGCAGCCCTCTGTGGACTAAGGACGAGCAGTACTTC
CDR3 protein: CASSPLWTKDEQYF

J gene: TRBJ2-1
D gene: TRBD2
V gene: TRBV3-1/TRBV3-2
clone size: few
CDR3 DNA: TGTGCCAGCAGCCAATTGGCGGGGGGGCTGTACAATGAGCAGTTCTTC
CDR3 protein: CASSQLAGGLYNEQFF

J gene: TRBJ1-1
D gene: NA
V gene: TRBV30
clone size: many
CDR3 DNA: TGTGCCTGGGGTCTCATGAGGGAGCCTCTCTTT
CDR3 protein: CAWGLMREPLF

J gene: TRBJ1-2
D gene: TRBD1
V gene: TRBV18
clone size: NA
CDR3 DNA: TGTGCCAGCTCACCGGGACAGACCTCGTATGGCTACACCTTC
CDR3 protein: CASSPGQTSYGYTF

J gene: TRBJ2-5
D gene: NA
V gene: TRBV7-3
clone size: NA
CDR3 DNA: TGTGCCAGCAGCTTAATGGTCAGCGAGGGAGAGACCCAGTACTTC
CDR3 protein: CASSLMVSEGETQYF

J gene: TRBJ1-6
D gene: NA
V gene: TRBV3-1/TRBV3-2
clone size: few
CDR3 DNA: TGTGCCAGCAGCCAATACAGGATGTTTAATTCACCCCTCCACTTT
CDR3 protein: CASSQYRMFNSPLHF

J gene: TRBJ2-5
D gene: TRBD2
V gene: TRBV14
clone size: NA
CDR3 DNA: TGTGCCAGCAGCCAATTTGGCGGGGGGAAAGAGACCCAGTACTTC
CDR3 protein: CASSQFGGGKETQYF

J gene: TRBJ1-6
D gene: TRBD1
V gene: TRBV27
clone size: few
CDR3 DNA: TGTGCCAGCAGTTTAACCCCTGGACAGGGGAATTCACCCCTCCACTTT
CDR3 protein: CASSLTPGQGNSPLHF

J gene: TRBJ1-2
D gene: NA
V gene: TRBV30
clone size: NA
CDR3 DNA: TGTGCCTGGAGCCCCGGGGTTCTATATGGCTACACCTTC
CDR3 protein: CAWSPGVLYGYTF

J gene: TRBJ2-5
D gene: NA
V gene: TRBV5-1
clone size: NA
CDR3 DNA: TGCGCCAGCAGCCCAAGGGCGGGGATGGAGACCCAGTACTTC
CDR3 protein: CASSPRAGMETQYF

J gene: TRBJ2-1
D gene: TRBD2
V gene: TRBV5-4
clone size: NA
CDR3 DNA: TGTGCCAGCAGCTTACTAGCGGGGGGGTTAAATGAGCAGTTCTTC
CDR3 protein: CASSLLAGGLNEQFF

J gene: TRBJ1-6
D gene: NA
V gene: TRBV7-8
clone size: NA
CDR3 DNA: TGTGCCAGCAGCCCCTTGGGGGCTAATTCACCCCTCCACTTT
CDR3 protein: CASSPLGANSPLHF

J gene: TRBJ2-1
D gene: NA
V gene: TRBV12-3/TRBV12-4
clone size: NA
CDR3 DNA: TGTGCCAGCAGCCCGTCGGGGAACAATGAGCAGTTCTTC
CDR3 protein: CASSPSGNNEQFF

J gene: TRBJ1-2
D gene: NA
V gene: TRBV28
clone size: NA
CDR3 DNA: TGTGCCAGCAGTTCGCAGAGGACAGAGGGCGGTAACTATGGCTACACCTTC
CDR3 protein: CASSSQRTEGGNYGYTF

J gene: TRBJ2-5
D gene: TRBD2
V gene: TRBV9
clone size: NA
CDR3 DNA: TGTGCCAGCAGCCAAGGACTAGCTAGTCAAGAGACCCAGTACTTC
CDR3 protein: CASSQGLASQETQYF

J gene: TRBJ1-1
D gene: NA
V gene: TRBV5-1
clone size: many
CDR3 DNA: TGCGCCAGCAGCTTGTTTATGCGGGAAACTGAAGCTTTCTTT
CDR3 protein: CASSLFMRETEAFF

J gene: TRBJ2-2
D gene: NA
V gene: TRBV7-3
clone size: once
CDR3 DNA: TGTGCCAGCAGCGAAACAGCGGTTGCCGGGGAGCTGTTTTTT
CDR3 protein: CASSETAVAGELFF

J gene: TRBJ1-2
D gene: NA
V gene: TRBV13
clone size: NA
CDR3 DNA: TGTGCCAGCAGCTTGGACAGCGACTCCTATGGCTACACCTTC
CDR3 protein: CASSLDSDSYGYTF

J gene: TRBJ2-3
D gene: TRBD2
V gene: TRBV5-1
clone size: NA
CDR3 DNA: TGCGCCAGCAGCCAACACCGCCCTAGCGGGGGGGCCATTGATACGCAGTATTTT
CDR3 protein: CASSQHRPSGGAIDTQYF

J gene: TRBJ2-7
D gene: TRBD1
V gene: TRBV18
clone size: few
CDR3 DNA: TGTGCCAGCTCGACCCGGGGGACAGGGTCCTCCTACGAGCAGTACTTC
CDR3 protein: CASSTRGTGSSYEQYF

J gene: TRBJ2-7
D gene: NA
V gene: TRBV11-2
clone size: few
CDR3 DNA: TGTGCCAGCAGCTCGCAGGGTTACGAGCAGTACTTC
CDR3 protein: CASSSQGYEQYF

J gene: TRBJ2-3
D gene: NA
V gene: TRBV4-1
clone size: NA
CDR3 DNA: TGCGCCAGCAGCCAAGTTTTTTTAATAGATACGCAGTATTTT
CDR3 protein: CASSQVFLIDTQYF

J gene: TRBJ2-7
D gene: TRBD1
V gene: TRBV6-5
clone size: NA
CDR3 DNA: TGTGCCAGCAGCATAGGGACAGGGGGCGACGAGCAGTACTTC
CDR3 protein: CASSIGTGGDEQYF

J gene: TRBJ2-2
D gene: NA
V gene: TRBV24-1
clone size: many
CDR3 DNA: TGTGCCACCAGTGATCTCCGGACAGACGCGAACACCGGGGAGCTGTTTTTT
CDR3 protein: CATSDLRTDANTGELFF

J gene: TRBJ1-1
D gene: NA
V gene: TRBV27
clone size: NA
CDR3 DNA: TGTGCCAGCAGTTTTTCCCCGACTGGGAGCACTGAAGCTTTCTTT
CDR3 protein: CASSFSPTGSTEAFF

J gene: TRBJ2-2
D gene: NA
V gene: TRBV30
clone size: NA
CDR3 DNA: TGTGCCGGGGCGGGCGGGGAGCTGTTTTTT
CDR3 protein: CAGAGGELFF